This T cell receptor (beta chain) appears in the sequencing data of a study of memory CD4+ T cells and cytomegalovirus serostatus. Authors' methods: Out-of-frame sequences were removed, leaving roughly 2,200,000 distinct TCRbeta sequences. This table comes from immunoSEQ multiplex PCR, and its TCRdb copy is limited to in-frame clones, with some not included. That table is the source of V, J and clone size, and D and trimming were worked out from the DNA. Found here are under 50,000 clones, around 76% of them singletons; the top ten hold roughly 1.2%. Single viable CD3+CD4+CD8-CD45RO+ cells were sorted as the memory CD4+ T cells. CDR1 is SEHNR, CDR2 FQNEAQ, per germline (reference sequence). The CDR3 contains 17 residues. V was clipped by 5 bases and J by 4 bases; unmatched bases: 12.

The chain employs TRBV7-9 and TRBJ1-1; TRBD1 aligns across 11 bases. The sample consisted of memory CD4+ T cells from blood. The source of this sequence is an adult in good health and CMV-seropositive. In DNA, the CDR3 is TGTGCCAGCAGCGCGACCTGGGACGGGACAGGGGGCACTGAAGCTTTCTTT. Translation gives CASSATWDGTGGTEAFF. Using reference TRBV7-9 and TRBJ1-1 for the parts outside the CDR3, the full variable domain is DTGVSQNPRHKITKRGQNVTFRCDPISEHNRLYWYRQTLGQGPEFLTYFQNEAQLEKSRLLSDRFSAERPKGSFSTLEIQRTEQGDSAMYLCASSATWDGTGGTEAFFGQGTRLTVV.